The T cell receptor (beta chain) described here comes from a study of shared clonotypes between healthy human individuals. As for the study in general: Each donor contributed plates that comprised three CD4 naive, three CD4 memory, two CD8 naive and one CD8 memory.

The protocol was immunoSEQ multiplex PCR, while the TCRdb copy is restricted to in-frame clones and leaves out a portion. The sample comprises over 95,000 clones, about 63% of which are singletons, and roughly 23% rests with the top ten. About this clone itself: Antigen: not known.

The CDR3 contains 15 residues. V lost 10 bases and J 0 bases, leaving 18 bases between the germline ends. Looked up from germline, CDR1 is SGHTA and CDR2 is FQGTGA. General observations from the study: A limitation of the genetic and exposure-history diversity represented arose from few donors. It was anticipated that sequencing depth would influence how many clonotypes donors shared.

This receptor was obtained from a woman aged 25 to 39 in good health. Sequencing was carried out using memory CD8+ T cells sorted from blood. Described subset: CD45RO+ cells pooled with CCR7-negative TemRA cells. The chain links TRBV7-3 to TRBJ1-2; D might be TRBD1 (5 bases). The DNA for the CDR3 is TGTGCCACCGGGACGGCTGTTGGGGCTAACTATGGCTACACCTTC. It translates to CATGTAVGANYGYTF.